The clone carrying this TCR beta chain was found once. This sample is part of a study of blood T cell repertoires in COVID-19. Looking at the study overall: The analysed material was cDNA or gDNA that came from T cells, B-cell-depleted T cells, or PBMCs.

The V end lost 2 bases, the J end lost 11 bases, and 9 bases lay between the germline ends. Germline V gives CDR1 MNHNS, CDR2 SASEGT. CDR3 length equals 11 residues. Clinical histories supplied by participants themselves formed the basis of cohort assignment. Data came from immunoSEQ multiplex PCR; TCRdb stores just in-frame clones and leaves some out. This repertoire shows some 64,000 clones, roughly two thirds found once; its top ten account for 51%. The chain is built from TRBV6-1 and TRBJ2-5; D unclear. This TCR was sampled from a woman aged 60-75 years who had been exposed to COVID-19. Material: PBMCs or T cells enriched from blood (not recorded which). The CDR3 DNA is TGTGCCAGCAGTGAACGGCGGCTTCAGTACTTC. This codes for CASSERRLQYF.